Each of the 17 T cell receptor beta chains below was sequenced from the same sample in a study of cytomegalovirus exposure and HLA in healthy donors. 60 Vbeta and 13 Jbeta primers were used in PCR. TCRdb's copy holds only in-frame clones and misses some; the assay was immunoSEQ multiplex PCR. This sample yields fewer than 95,000 clones, of which 85% are seen a single time; 7.4% belongs to the top ten. Sample: PBMCs. The receptors come from a man aged 35 to 55 in good health and CMV-seropositive.

V is TRBV28 and J is TRBJ2-1; 10 nucleotides line up with TRBD1. The ends lost 6 bases at V and 12 bases at J; junction bases unmatched: 17. Germline-derived CDR1 and CDR2 are MDHEN and SYDVKM. The CDR3 length is 16 residues. In DNA, the CDR3 is TGTGCCAGCAGCCCCGTGACAGGGGGCATCAGATTCGGGCAGTTCTTC. It encodes CASSPVTGGIRFGQFF.

Regarding this clone: This is likely a read error, given that the CDR3 carries no conserved phenylalanine or tryptophan at its end. The DNA is omitted, as the CDR3 cannot be located on it reliably, and the CDR3 follows TCRdb's listing. The chain carries TRBV5-6 and TRBJ2-7; TRBD1 is the table's D call and was not checked against the DNA. The CDR3 contains 11 residues when both ends are counted. Germline loops: CDR1 SGHDT, CDR2 YYEEEE. CDR3 in amino acids: CASSPQNYREN.

The chain joins TRBV29-1 to TRBJ1-5; D may be TRBD1 (6 bases). Trimming cost V 7 bases and J 4 bases, with 11 bases left between them. The CDR3 runs to 12 residues. CDR1 is SQVTM and CDR2 is ANQGSEA in the germline V gene. The chain's CDR3 is CSARDTNQPQHF. DNA for the CDR3: TGCAGCGCCCGGGACACTAATCAGCCCCAGCATTTT. Drawing the rest from reference TRBV29-1 and TRBJ1-5, the complete variable domain is SAVISQKPSRDICQRGTSLTIQCQVDSQVTMMFWYRQQPGQSLTLIATANQGSEATYESGFVIDKFPISRPNLTFSTLTVSNMSPEDSSIYLCSARDTNQPQHFGDGTRLSIL.

The chain is built from TRBV30 and TRBJ1-5, with D unclear. CDR3 length equals 13 residues. In germline, CDR1 is GTSNPN, CDR2 SVGIG (reference sequence). V was shortened by 1 base and J by 2 bases, with 6 bases between the two germline ends. Written as DNA, the CDR3 is TGTGCCTGGAGTGAGAGCCGCAATCAGCCCCAGCATTTT. It codes for CAWSESRNQPQHF.

The genes are TRBV28 and TRBJ2-7; tentative D call: TRBD1 (6 bases). Germline-derived CDR1 and CDR2 are MDHEN and SYDVKM. The CDR3 is 14 amino acids. The V and J ends lost 2 bases and 5 bases respectively, with 13 bases between them. For the CDR3, the DNA is TGTGCCAGCAGTTTACCCCAGGGGCCTAACGAGCAGTACTTC. Protein sequence: CASSLPQGPNEQYF.

The DNA of the CDR3 is TGCAGCGTCACAGCTAACTATGGCTACACCTTC. Protein sequence: CSVTANYGYTF. This sequence joins TRBV29-1 and TRBJ1-2; D is unclear. V lost 6 bases, J lost 0 bases, and 5 bases lay in between. CDR3 length: 11 amino acids. The V gene's germline CDR1 is SQVTM and CDR2 ANQGSEA.

This clone showed up just a few times. The rearrangement joins TRBV19 to TRBJ2-6, with a weak D call TRBD2 (5 bases). Trimming cost V 1 base and J 4 bases, with 11 bases left between them. The germline gives CDR1 LNHDA, CDR2 SQIVND (reference sequence). The CDR3 has 16 residues. The CDR3 reads CASSIGLTGGANVLTF. In DNA form, the CDR3 reads TGTGCCAGTAGTATAGGTCTAACGGGGGGGGCCAACGTCCTGACTTTC.

This clone was counted a few times. The CDR3 loop is CASKTTSHNNEQFF. DNA for the CDR3: TGTGCCAGCAAGACGACTAGCCATAACAATGAGCAGTTCTTC. V is TRBV7-2 and J is TRBJ2-1; the match to TRBD2 covers 7 bases. CDR1 SGHTA and CDR2 FQGNSA come from the germline V gene. CDR3 length: 14 amino acids. The V segment lost 7 bases and the J segment 5 bases; nucleotides outside the gene matches: 8.

This clone ranks as medium-sized. The genes are TRBV7-8 and TRBJ2-7; 8 bases map to TRBD2. Germline V gives CDR1 SGHVS, CDR2 FQNEAQ. This CDR3 region has 15 residues. V gave up 1 base and J gave up 3 bases; unmatched junction bases: 5. CDR3 amino acids: CASSLEASGYYEQYF. Here the CDR3 DNA reads TGTGCCAGCAGCTTAGAGGCTAGCGGGTACTACGAGCAGTACTTC.

The J gene is TRBJ1-1, the V gene TRBV9, with 10 positions matching TRBD1. From germline, CDR1 is SGDLS and CDR2 YYNGEE. This CDR3 is built from 15 residues. The J segment lost 4 bases and the V segment lost 2 bases, leaving 5 bases of the junction unmatched. CDR3 loop: CASSVTGGERTEAFF. In nucleotides, the CDR3 is TGTGCCAGCAGCGTGACAGGGGGCGAGCGCACTGAAGCTTTCTTT.

J is TRBJ2-5 and V is TRBV7-2; 7 nucleotides agree with TRBD1. The CDR3 contains 13 residues. Germline lookup yields CDR1 SGHTA and CDR2 FQGNSA. The junction had 4 bases not matched to a gene; V was cut back by 4 bases and J by 5 bases. The CDR3 loop is CASSWGQKETQYF. In DNA form, the CDR3 reads TGTGCCAGCAGCTGGGGACAGAAGGAGACCCAGTACTTC.

The chain uses TRBV5-1 and TRBJ1-2; 7 nucleotides match TRBD1. V shed 5 bases, J shed 8 bases, and the junction held 9 bases outside the gene matches. This CDR3 region has 13 residues. Germline V gives CDR1 SGHRS, CDR2 YFSETQ. CDR3 sequence reads: CASSPGQRDGYTF. The CDR3 region has the DNA TGCGCCAGCAGTCCGGGACAGCGAGACGGCTACACCTTC.

The V call is TRBV7-2, the J call TRBJ2-5; 7 nucleotides line up with TRBD2. The germline CDR1 and CDR2 sequences are SGHTA and FQGNSA. V shed 0 bases, J shed 5 bases, and the junction held 6 bases outside the gene matches. The CDR3 totals 15 residues. The CDR3 DNA is TGTGCCAGCAGCTTAGCGGGAGGGCCCGGGGAGACCCAGTACTTC. It encodes CASSLAGGPGETQYF.

V usage is TRBV6-1 and J usage is TRBJ1-4; 8 bases agree with TRBD1. Germline V gives CDR1 MNHNS, CDR2 SASEGT. The CDR3 loop spans 15 amino acids. Trimming removed 6 bases from V and 8 bases from J; junction bases left unmatched: 11. This CDR3 reads CASRATGAVYEKLFF. The CDR3 DNA sequence: TGTGCCAGCAGAGCGACAGGGGCTGTTTACGAAAAACTGTTTTTT.

The chain combines TRBV11-3 with TRBJ1-5; D is undetermined. The CDR3 length is 11 residues. V was cut by 5 bases and J by 11 bases, with 10 bases left in between. Per germline, CDR1 SGHNT and CDR2 YENEEA. In DNA, the CDR3 is TGTGCCAGCAGCCTAATCACGGCCCAGCATTTT. It encodes CASSLITAQHF.

V and J are TRBV5-1 and TRBJ2-2, with D tentatively TRBD1 (6 bases). Trimming stripped 0 bases from V and 7 bases from J, with 13 bases between. CDR1 is SGHRS and CDR2 is YFSETQ in the germline V gene. The CDR3 length is 15 residues. CDR3 loop: CASSLVGAPVGELFF. CDR3 bases: TGCGCCAGCAGCTTGGTGGGGGCGCCGGTCGGGGAGCTGTTTTTT.

A single count supports this clone. CDR3 loop: CASSILGTGGRDEQYF. The CDR3 bases are TGTGCCAGTAGTATACTCGGGACAGGGGGCAGGGACGAGCAGTACTTC. The chain is built from TRBV19 and TRBJ2-7; TRBD1 aligns across 12 bases. This CDR3 has 16 amino acids. V was pared by 2 bases and J by 5 bases, with 7 bases of the junction left unmatched. Germline V gives CDR1 LNHDA, CDR2 SQIVND (reference sequence).